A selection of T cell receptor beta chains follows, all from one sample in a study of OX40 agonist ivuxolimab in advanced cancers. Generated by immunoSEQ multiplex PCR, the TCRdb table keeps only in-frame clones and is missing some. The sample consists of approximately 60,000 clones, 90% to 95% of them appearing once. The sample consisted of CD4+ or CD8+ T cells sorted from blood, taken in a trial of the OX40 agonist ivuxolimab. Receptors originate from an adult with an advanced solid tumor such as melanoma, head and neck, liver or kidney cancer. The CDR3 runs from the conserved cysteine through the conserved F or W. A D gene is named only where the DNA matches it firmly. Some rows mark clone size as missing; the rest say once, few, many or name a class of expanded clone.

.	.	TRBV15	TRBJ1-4	TGTGCCACCAGCAGAGTGGTGGGTGCAACTAATGAAAAACTGTTTTTT	CATSRVVGATNEKLFF
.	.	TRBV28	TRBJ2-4	TGTGCCAGCAGTTCTTATAGGTTTAGGAACATTCAGTACTTC	CASSSYRFRNIQYF
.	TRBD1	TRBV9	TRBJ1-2	TGTGCCAGCAGCGTGGGGACAGGTTTAAGTAGTGGCTACACCTTC	CASSVGTGLSSGYTF
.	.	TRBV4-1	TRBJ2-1	TGCGCCAGCAGCCATCTTCAGCGGGTAGGATACAATGAGCAGTTCTTC	CASSHLQRVGYNEQFF
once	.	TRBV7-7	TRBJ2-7	TGTGCTAGCAGCGTCTCGGCGTCCTACGAGCAGTACTTC	CASSVSASYEQYF
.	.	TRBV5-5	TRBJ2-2	TGTGCCAGCAGCTTGGGGGGGCATCCCGCAGCCGGGGAGCTGTTTTTT	CASSLGGHPAAGELFF
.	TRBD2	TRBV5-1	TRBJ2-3	TGCGCCAGCAGCGCACTAGCGGGGACAGATACGCAGTATTTT	CASSALAGTDTQYF
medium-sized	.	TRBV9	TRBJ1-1	TGTGCCAGCAGCGTAGAGGACTACCCAATTATGAACACTGAAGCTTTCTTT	CASSVEDYPIMNTEAFF
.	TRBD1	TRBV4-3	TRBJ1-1	TGCGCCAGCAGCCACCCAGGGTTGGACAGGGGACGAATGAACACTGAAGCTTTCTTT	CASSHPGLDRGRMNTEAFF
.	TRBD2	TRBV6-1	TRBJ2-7	TGTGCCAGCAGTGAAGGACTAGCGGGAGACGAGCAGTACTTC	CASSEGLAGDEQYF
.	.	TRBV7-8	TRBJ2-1	TGTGCCAGCAGCTTAGCTCTCACGGGACTCAGCTCCTACAATGAGCAGTTCTTC	CASSLALTGLSSYNEQFF
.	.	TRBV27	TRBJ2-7	TGTGCCAGCAGTTCCCTGAGTGGCTACGAGCAGTACTTC	CASSSLSGYEQYF
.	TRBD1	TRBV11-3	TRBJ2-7	TGTGCCAGCAGGCGTACAGGGGGCCCCGACTACGAGCAGTACTTC	CASRRTGGPDYEQYF
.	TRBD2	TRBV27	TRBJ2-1	TGTGCCAGCAGCCCTCAGTTGGGACTAAAATACAATGAGCAGTTCTTC	CASSPQLGLKYNEQFF
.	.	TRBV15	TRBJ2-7	TGTGCCACCAGCGGATTAGTGGGGGCAGGATTCCACGAGCAGTACTTC	CATSGLVGAGFHEQYF
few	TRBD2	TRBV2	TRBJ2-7	TGTGCCAGCAGCCCTCTGGTAGCGGGCTACTCCTACGAGCAGTACTTC	CASSPLVAGYSYEQYF
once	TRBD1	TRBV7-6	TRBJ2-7	TGTGCCAGCAGCCTCTACAGGGGTACCTCCTACGAGCAGTACTTC	CASSLYRGTSYEQYF
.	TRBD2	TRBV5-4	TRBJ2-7	TGTGCCAGCTCCCGCCCCGGGGGGGACTACGAGCAGTACTTC	CASSRPGGDYEQYF
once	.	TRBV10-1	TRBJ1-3	TGCGCCAGCAGTGAGTCCTGGGTCGTCTCTGGAAACACCATATATTTT	CASSESWVVSGNTIYF
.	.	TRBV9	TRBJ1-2	TGTGCCAGCAGCGCTGTCCCTAACTATGGCTACACCTTC	CASSAVPNYGYTF
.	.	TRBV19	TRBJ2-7	TGTGCCAGTAGTGGATACAACCCCGACGAGCAGTACTTC	CASSGYNPDEQYF
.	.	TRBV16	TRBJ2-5	TGTGCCAGCAGCCCGAGGCCTCAAGAGACCCAGTACTTC	CASSPRPQETQYF
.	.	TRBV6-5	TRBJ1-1	TGTGCCAGCAGTTACGGAGGACCTTGGGCTTTCTTT	CASSYGGPWAFF
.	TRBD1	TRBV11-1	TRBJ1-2	TGTGCCAGCAGGCGGACAGGGGACTATGGCTACACCTTC	CASRRTGDYGYTF
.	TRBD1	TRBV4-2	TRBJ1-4	TGTGCCAGCAGCCAAGAACGGGCAGGGGGCGCTGAAAAACTGTTTTTT	CASSQERAGGAEKLFF
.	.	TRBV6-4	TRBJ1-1	TGTGCCAGCAGTGATTCAGGGGTCGCTTTCTTT	CASSDSGVAFF
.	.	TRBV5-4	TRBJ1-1	TGTGCCAGCAGCTTGGCCCGACAGCCGAACACTGAAGCTTTCTTT	CASSLARQPNTEAFF
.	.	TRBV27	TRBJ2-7	TGTGCCAGCAGTTCAGGACAGACCTACGAGCAGTACTTC	CASSSGQTYEQYF
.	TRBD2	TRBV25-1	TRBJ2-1	TGTGCCAGCAGCATGACTAGCGGGAGGATGGATGAGCAGTTCTTC	CASSMTSGRMDEQFF
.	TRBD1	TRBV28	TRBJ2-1	TGTGCCAGCAGTTCGGACAGGGGGGTTTATCGCGATGAGCAGTTCTTC	CASSSDRGVYRDEQFF
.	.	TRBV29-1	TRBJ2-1	TGCAGCGTTGAACTGGGGGAGTGGGTGCGTCATGAGCAGTTCTTC	CSVELGEWVRHEQFF
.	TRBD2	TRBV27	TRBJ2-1	TGTGCCAGCAGCATACTAGCGGGGCACAATGAGCAGTTCTTC	CASSILAGHNEQFF
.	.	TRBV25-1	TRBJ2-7	TGTGCCAGCAGTGAAGCCACTATCTACGAGCAGTACTTC	CASSEATIYEQYF
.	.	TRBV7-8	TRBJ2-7	TGTGCCAGCAGCCCCATCTTGACTGACTACGAGCAGTACTTC	CASSPILTDYEQYF
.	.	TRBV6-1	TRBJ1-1	TGTGCCGGACGTGTTGGGTTATCGGCCACTGAAGCTTTCTTT	CAGRVGLSATEAFF
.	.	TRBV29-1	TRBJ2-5	TGCAGCGTTGTATCGGGGGGCAAGTACTTC	CSVVSGGKYF
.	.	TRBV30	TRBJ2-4	TGTGCCTGGAGTGGCGACGATTTCAAAAACATTCAGTACTTC	CAWSGDDFKNIQYF
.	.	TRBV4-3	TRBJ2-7	TGCGCCAGCAGCCAAGAGGAAAGGGGCTTATACGAGCAGTACTTC	CASSQEERGLYEQYF
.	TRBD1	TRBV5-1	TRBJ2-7	TGCGCCAGCAGCTTCGGGGACAGGGAAAGGAACTTGGGCGAGCAGTACTTC	CASSFGDRERNLGEQYF
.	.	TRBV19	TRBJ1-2	TGTGCCAGTAGTACAGGGATACGTGGCTACACCTTC	CASSTGIRGYTF
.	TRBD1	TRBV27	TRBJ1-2	TGTGCCAGCAAGGACAGGGGAAAAGGTTATGGCTACACCTTC	CASKDRGKGYGYTF
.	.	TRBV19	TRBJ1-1	TGTGCCAGTAGTTCCTGGCCACGTTCTGGCACTGAAGCTTTCTTT	CASSSWPRSGTEAFF